The 23 T cell receptor beta chains below come from one sample, sequenced in a study of T cell responses to AZD1222 COVID-19 vaccine. The table came from immunoSEQ multiplex PCR; TCRdb's copy has only in-frame clones and leaves some out. The sample has roughly 120,000 clones, roughly 91% seen once. Sequences were derived from peripheral blood, sampled 28 days after the second AZD1222 dose. Source of these receptors: an adult who received the AZD1222 COVID-19 vaccine.

The V and J genes are TRBV21-1 and TRBJ2-2; the table calls TRBD1, which could not be checked here. TRBV21-1 has pseudogene status. The CDR3 is 12 amino acids. In DNA form, the CDR3 reads TGTGCCAGCAGCACCAAAACCGGGGAGCTGTTTTTT. Protein sequence: CASSTKTGELFF.

The chain recombines TRBV7-3 with TRBJ1-1, with D perhaps TRBD1 (5 bases). This CDR3 comprises 13 residues. Trimming pared 6 bases from V and 3 bases from J, leaving 11 bases between. Germline V gene sequence: CDR1 SGHTA, CDR2 FQGTGA. CDR3 sequence reads: CASSSRVYTEAFF. The CDR3 DNA reads as TGTGCCAGCAGTTCCAGGGTTTACACTGAAGCTTTCTTT. Drawing the rest from reference TRBV7-3 and TRBJ1-1, the complete variable domain is GAGVSQTPSNKVTEKGKYVELRCDPISGHTALYWYRQSLGQGPEFLIYFQGTGAADDSGLPNDRFFAVRPEGSVSTLKIQRTERGDSAVYLCASSSRVYTEAFFGQGTRLTVV.

The chain is built from TRBV18 and TRBJ2-3, with 7 bases identical to TRBD2. This CDR3 is 16 amino acids long. Germline V gene lookup returns CDR1 KGHSH and CDR2 LQKENI. With 1 base clipped from V and 2 bases from J, the junction kept 6 bases outside the gene matches. This CDR3 reads CASSPLPSGTTDTQYF. DNA of the CDR3: TGTGCCAGCTCACCACTCCCTAGCGGAACCACAGATACGCAGTATTTT.

The gene calls are TRBV9 and TRBJ1-1; perhaps TRBD1 as D (5 bases). This CDR3 has 13 residues. Germline V lookup: CDR1 SGDLS, CDR2 YYNGEE. Deletions cut 0 bases from V and 11 bases from J, with 14 bases between. For the CDR3, the DNA is TGTGCCAGCAGCGTAGCCGGGGGGAATGGGGCTTTCTTT. Amino acids: CASSVAGGNGAFF.

The chain recombines TRBV14 with TRBJ1-2; D is uncertain. Germline V gives CDR1 SGHDN, CDR2 FVKESK. This CDR3 region has 17 residues. Trimming shortened V by 1 base and J by 4 bases, and 19 bases separated the two germline ends. CDR3 in amino acids: CASSQGGLQYLRYGYTF. The DNA for the CDR3 is TGTGCCAGCAGCCAAGGGGGTCTTCAGTACCTCCGCTATGGCTACACCTTC.

The V and J genes are TRBV5-1 and TRBJ1-1; no firm D call. This CDR3 region has 16 residues. Trimming took off 0 bases at V and 2 bases at J, with 14 bases between the two ends. Germline lookup yields CDR1 SGHRS and CDR2 YFSETQ. The CDR3 DNA sequence: TGCGCCAGCAGCTTGGCCGGCGTGACAACCAACACTGAAGCTTTCTTT. This gives the protein CASSLAGVTTNTEAFF.

The chain joins TRBV15 to TRBJ1-2, with a possible D match to TRBD1 (5 bases). V lost 0 bases, J lost 8 bases, and 10 bases lay in between. Germline V CDR1 and CDR2: LNHNV, YYDKDF (reference sequence). This CDR3 has 13 residues. The CDR3 nucleotides are TGTGCCACCAGCAGAGATCAGGGAAGCGGCTACACCTTC. Translation: CATSRDQGSGYTF.

This chain links TRBV7-2 with TRBJ2-7, with D possibly being TRBD2 (5 bases). In germline, CDR1 is SGHTA, CDR2 FQGNSA. V lost 4 bases, J lost 3 bases, and 10 bases lay in between. The CDR3 totals 13 residues. CDR3 in amino acids: CASSSAGIYEQYF. As DNA, the CDR3 is TGTGCCAGCAGCTCTGCCGGGATCTACGAGCAGTACTTC.

This clone turned up a few times. The CDR3 DNA reads TGTGCCAGTAGTTCAAGAGGGGATACTGAAGCTTTCTTT. This encodes CASSSRGDTEAFF. V gene TRBV19 combines with J gene TRBJ1-1, with D possibly being TRBD1 (5 bases). The CDR3 sequence is 13 residues long. Deletions cut 5 bases from V and 5 bases from J, with 12 bases between. Germline lookup yields CDR1 LNHDA and CDR2 SQIVND (reference sequence).

The rearrangement joins TRBV7-2 to TRBJ2-1; 14 nucleotides line up with TRBD2. From germline, CDR1 is SGHTA and CDR2 FQGNSA. This CDR3 is built from 16 residues. Trimming cost V 5 bases and J 7 bases; bases outside gene matches: 7. The DNA of the CDR3 is TGTGCCAGCAGCCCCCGAGGGACTAGCGGGAGTAATGAGCAGTTCTTC. Residues: CASSPRGTSGSNEQFF.

This sequence joins TRBV30 and TRBJ1-2; D is perhaps TRBD1 (6 bases). The CDR3 spans 12 residues. Germline-derived CDR1 and CDR2 are GTSNPN and SVGIG (reference sequence). V was cut by 3 bases and J by 10 bases, with 15 bases left in between. CDR3 nucleotides: TGTGCCTGGAGCTCACAGGGACTCTTCTACACCTTC. It codes for CAWSSQGLFYTF. The full variable domain, its missing parts supplied by reference TRBV30 and TRBJ1-2, is SQTIHQWPATLVQPVGSPLSLECTVEGTSNPNLYWYRQAAGRGLQLLFYSVGIGQISSEVPQNLSASRPQDRQFILSSKKLLLSDSGFYLCAWSSQGLFYTFGSGTRLTVV.

V and J are TRBV5-4 and TRBJ2-7, with a possible D match to TRBD2 (6 bases). Germline V gene sequence: CDR1 SGHNT, CDR2 YYREEE (reference sequence). The V end was cut by 2 bases, the J end by 7 bases, with 10 bases between. This CDR3 has 12 residues. CDR3 sequence: CASSLGAGEQYF. In DNA, the CDR3 is TGTGCCAGCAGCTTAGGGGCGGGAGAGCAGTACTTC.

This rearrangement joins TRBV28 to TRBJ1-2; D perhaps matches TRBD1 (6 bases). The CDR3 loop spans 15 amino acids. Germline values: CDR1 MDHEN, CDR2 SYDVKM. Trimming left V 6 bases short and J 0 bases short, with 14 bases between. CDR3 DNA sequence: TGTGCCAGCAGCCAGGGGAGGGCGCCTAACTATGGCTACACCTTC. Its translation: CASSQGRAPNYGYTF.

The CDR3 sequence is CASIPTGTLGTIYF. CDR3 nucleotide sequence: TGTGCCAGCATCCCGACCGGGACCTTAGGGACCATATATTTT. This chain links TRBV28 with TRBJ1-3, with D perhaps matching TRBD1 (5 bases). The V and J ends lost 7 bases and 10 bases respectively, with 20 bases between them. Looked up from germline, CDR1 is MDHEN and CDR2 is SYDVKM. This CDR3 region has 14 residues.

The rearrangement joins TRBV7-3 to TRBJ1-1, with TRBD1 as a possible D gene (6 bases). The CDR3 contains 14 residues. Germline CDR1 and CDR2: SGHTA and FQGTGA. Trimming stripped 6 bases from V and 5 bases from J, with 16 bases between. The CDR3 loop is CASSFGGLGTEAFF. DNA for the CDR3: TGTGCCAGCAGTTTTGGGGGCCTGGGGACTGAAGCTTTCTTT.

This CDR3 is CASSSLRGRGRAFF. The CDR3 DNA follows: TGTGCCAGCAGCTCCCTGCGCGGGAGGGGGAGGGCTTTCTTT. The rearrangement uses TRBV7-9 and TRBJ1-1, with a tentative D call TRBD1 (6 bases). In germline, CDR1 is SEHNR, CDR2 FQNEAQ (reference sequence). The CDR3 loop spans 14 amino acids. Trimming took off 4 bases at V and 11 bases at J, with 20 bases between the two ends.

In nucleotides, the CDR3 is TGTGCCATCAGCCCTTCCACAGATACGCAGTATTTT. Translating gives CAISPSTDTQYF. The chain employs TRBV10-3 and TRBJ2-3; D gene uncertain. Looked up from germline, CDR1 is ENHRY and CDR2 is SYGVKD. This CDR3 has 12 residues. Trimming stripped 6 bases from V and 2 bases from J, with 6 bases between.

V gene TRBV10-3 combines with J gene TRBJ1-1; 10 bases align to TRBD1. The germline CDR1 and CDR2 sequences are ENHRY and SYGVKD. V lost 7 bases and J lost 11; bases outside the gene matches: 7. This CDR3 is built from 12 residues. The CDR3 DNA reads as TGTGCCATCAATTCCGGGACAGGGGATGCTTTCTTT. This sequence encodes CAINSGTGDAFF.

The chain combines TRBV18 with TRBJ1-4; D is perhaps TRBD1 (6 bases). The CDR3 covers 17 residues. CDR1 KGHSH and CDR2 LQKENI come from the germline V gene. Trimming pared 6 bases from V and 0 bases from J, leaving 17 bases between. The CDR3 region has the DNA TGTGCCAGCTCGGCCGGGACACCCAGTGCAACTAATGAAAAACTGTTTTTT. Translation: CASSAGTPSATNEKLFF.

This chain joins TRBV7-9 and TRBJ2-7, with a weak D call TRBD2 (7 bases). Trimming removed 1 base from V and 1 base from J, with 23 bases in between. Germline CDR1 SEHNR, CDR2 FQNEAQ (reference sequence). The length of the CDR3 is 19 residues. As DNA, the CDR3 is TGTGCCAGCAGCTTAGGGGGGGGCGACCGGGCGTCCTCTTCCTACGAGCAGTACTTC. Amino acids: CASSLGGGDRASSSYEQYF.

This clone was recorded a few times. The V call is TRBV11-3, the J call TRBJ2-3, with D perhaps matching TRBD2 (6 bases). Trimming left V 6 bases short and J 1 base short, with 17 bases between. The germline CDR1 and CDR2 sequences are SGHNT and YENEEA. The CDR3 consists of 16 residues. CDR3 amino acids: CASSISGTVGTDTQYF. CDR3 coding DNA: TGTGCCAGCAGTATATCCGGGACTGTCGGCACAGATACGCAGTATTTT.

This rearrangement joins TRBV5-4 to TRBJ1-4; 8 bases are a match to TRBD1. V dropped 3 bases and J dropped 0; count of bases not matched to a gene: 1. Germline CDR1 and CDR2: SGHNT and YYREEE (reference sequence). The CDR3 spans 15 residues. The CDR3 region is CASSSQGATNEKLFF. Here the CDR3 DNA reads TGTGCCAGCAGCTCACAGGGGGCAACTAATGAAAAACTGTTTTTT.

The rearrangement joins TRBV19 to TRBJ1-4; D possibly corresponds to TRBD1 (5 bases). CDR1 is LNHDA and CDR2 is SQIVND in the germline V gene (reference sequence). Trimming removed 8 bases at V and 10 bases at J, with 14 bases between. The CDR3 spans 12 residues. In DNA, the CDR3 is TGTGCCAGTCATCAGACAGAGACAAAACTGTTTTTT. This codes for CASHQTETKLFF.